This T cell receptor (beta chain) was sequenced during a study of T cell changes during pregnancy in multiple sclerosis. V was clipped by 2 bases and J by 1 base, with 3 bases between them. Germline CDR1 and CDR2: SGHRS and YFSETQ. There are 12 residues in the CDR3. The repertoire was sequenced with immunoSEQ multiplex PCR; TCRdb's copy has only in-frame clones and lacks some. The sample includes more than 80,000 clones, roughly nine tenths of them seen just once. The sample consisted of PBMCs, taken in the first trimester of pregnancy. This TCR derives from a female donor in good health, serving as a control in a pregnancy study. Some clones in this sample may be carry-over from other donors' samples. The J gene is TRBJ1-1, the V gene TRBV5-1; D is ambiguous. The CDR3 region has the DNA TGCGCCAGCAGCTTACAGAACACTGAAGCTTTCTTT. This codes for CASSLQNTEAFF.